The rows below give T cell receptor beta chains drawn from one sample of a study of T-cell memory formation after mild COVID-19. TCRdb reprocessed the 5' RACE reads with MiXCR, giving one entry per CDR3 protein. The table lists fewer than 650,000 distinct CDR3 sequences, approximately 15% of them singletons, with about 8.1% in the top ten. The sequencing sample was made of PBMCs or a T cell subset sorted from them (not recorded which). Receptor source: an adult woman who had mild COVID-19 (a few samples of this study predate the infection). Cell type and time point are not known. Each CDR3 is given with its conserved first and last residue. D genes are given only for firm matches. Part of the rows lack a size; the others show once, few, many or a class for expanded clones.

clone_size,j_call,v_call,d_call,cdr3_nt,cdr3_aa
NA,TRBJ2-6,TRBV27,NA,TGTGCCAGCAGTCTGATGAGAACTGGGGCCAACGTCCTGACTTTC,CASSLMRTGANVLTF
few,TRBJ2-5,TRBV24-1,NA,TGTGCCACCAGTGATCCCAAGCGGAATCAAGAGACCCAGTACTTC,CATSDPKRNQETQYF
many,TRBJ2-2,TRBV7-2,NA,TGTGCCAGCAGCTTACGAGCCGGGGAGCTGTTTTTT,CASSLRAGELFF
many,TRBJ2-4,TRBV3-1,TRBD1,TGTGCCAGCAGCTGGACAGGGTCGGTCATTCAGTACTTC,CASSWTGSVIQYF
NA,TRBJ2-6,TRBV4-1,NA,TGCGCCAGCAGCCAAGAGGGGGCGCCTGGGGCCAACGTCCTGACTTTC,CASSQEGAPGANVLTF
NA,TRBJ2-5,TRBV24-1,TRBD1,TGTGCCACCAGTGATTTGGGGGCAGGGGGAACAGAGACCCAGTACTTC,CATSDLGAGGTETQYF
few,TRBJ2-1,TRBV6-5,NA,TGTGCCAGCAGTTACTCTTCAAGCTTGGGCAATGAGCAGTTCTTC,CASSYSSSLGNEQFF
NA,TRBJ1-1,TRBV18,TRBD1,TGTGCCAGCTCACCGCAGGGACAGTCTTACACTGAAGCTTTCTTT,CASSPQGQSYTEAFF
few,TRBJ1-1,TRBV25-1,NA,TGTGCCAGCAGTGATATGAGGTACACTGAAGCTTTCTTT,CASSDMRYTEAFF
NA,TRBJ2-2,TRBV2,NA,TGTGCCAGCACCCGAATGGGGCCGGGGAGCACCGGGGAGCTGTTTTTT,CASTRMGPGSTGELFF
few,TRBJ2-7,TRBV5-1,NA,TGCGCCAGCAGCTTGAATGTTGGTAAAGAGCAGTACTTC,CASSLNVGKEQYF
many,TRBJ1-2,TRBV9,NA,TGTGCCAGCAGCGGACTAGGGGTACATGGCTACACCTTC,CASSGLGVHGYTF
NA,TRBJ2-1,TRBV11-3,TRBD2,TGTGCCAGCAGCCCCAATAGCGGGAGCACCTACAATGAGCAGTTCTTC,CASSPNSGSTYNEQFF
few,TRBJ2-7,TRBV6-2/TRBV6-3,TRBD2,TGTGCCAGCAGTCCCCACCTCGGGGGAGGGCCTCACGAGCAGTACTTC,CASSPHLGGGPHEQYF
NA,TRBJ2-1,TRBV5-6,TRBD1,TGTGCCAGCAGCTTTGGACAGGGAAAGTTCTTC,CASSFGQGKFF
NA,TRBJ1-4,TRBV7-2,NA,TGTGCCAGCAGCCCAGGACTGGGAAAACTGTTTTTT,CASSPGLGKLFF
few,TRBJ2-2,TRBV7-2,NA,TGTGCCAGCAGCTTAGCGGCCCTGAACACCGGGGAGCTGTTTTTT,CASSLAALNTGELFF
few,TRBJ1-1,TRBV5-5,TRBD1,TGTGCCAGCAGCCAAGGGGGCAGTCGAGCTTTCTTT,CASSQGGSRAFF
NA,TRBJ2-7,TRBV2,NA,TGTGCCAGCAGTGAAACGTCCGGGGGGCTTGACGAGCAGTACTTC,CASSETSGGLDEQYF
NA,TRBJ2-1,TRBV7-2,TRBD2,TGTGCCAGCAGTGAGACCGGGACTAGTCATGAGCAGTTCTTC,CASSETGTSHEQFF
NA,TRBJ1-4,TRBV5-1,NA,TGCGCCAGCACCCTCGGTACTAATGAAAAACTGTTTTTT,CASTLGTNEKLFF
few,TRBJ2-2,TRBV28,NA,TGTGCCAGCAGTTTATTACGCACCGGGGAGCTGTTTTTT,CASSLLRTGELFF
NA,TRBJ2-2,TRBV12-3/TRBV12-4,TRBD1,TGTGCACAGGGGGCAGGGGATGGCACCGGGGAGCTGTTTTTT,CAQGAGDGTGELFF
NA,TRBJ2-1,TRBV4-1,NA,TGCGCCAGCAGCCAATACACTAGGAGCTCCTACAATGAGCAGTTCTTC,CASSQYTRSSYNEQFF
NA,TRBJ1-1,TRBV25-1,NA,TGTGCCAGCAGTGAAGGGCCAGGGCGTAGTGGCACTGAAGCTTTCTTT,CASSEGPGRSGTEAFF
NA,TRBJ2-2,TRBV6-6,TRBD1,TGTGCCAGCAGGGACAGGACGAACACCGGGGAGCTGTTTTTT,CASRDRTNTGELFF
NA,TRBJ2-1,TRBV7-3,TRBD2,TGTGCCAGCAGCCTCAAGGGACTAGCAAGACCCAATGAGCAGTTCTTC,CASSLKGLARPNEQFF
many,TRBJ2-1,TRBV7-8,NA,TGTGCCAGCAGCTTAGTACCCTTGAGCTCCTACAATGAGCAGTTCTTC,CASSLVPLSSYNEQFF
many,TRBJ1-5,TRBV20-1,TRBD1,TGCAGTGCTAGAGGGAGTGGGGAACAGGGGGTGGCCACTGTTCAGCCCCAGCATTTT,CSARGSGEQGVATVQPQHF